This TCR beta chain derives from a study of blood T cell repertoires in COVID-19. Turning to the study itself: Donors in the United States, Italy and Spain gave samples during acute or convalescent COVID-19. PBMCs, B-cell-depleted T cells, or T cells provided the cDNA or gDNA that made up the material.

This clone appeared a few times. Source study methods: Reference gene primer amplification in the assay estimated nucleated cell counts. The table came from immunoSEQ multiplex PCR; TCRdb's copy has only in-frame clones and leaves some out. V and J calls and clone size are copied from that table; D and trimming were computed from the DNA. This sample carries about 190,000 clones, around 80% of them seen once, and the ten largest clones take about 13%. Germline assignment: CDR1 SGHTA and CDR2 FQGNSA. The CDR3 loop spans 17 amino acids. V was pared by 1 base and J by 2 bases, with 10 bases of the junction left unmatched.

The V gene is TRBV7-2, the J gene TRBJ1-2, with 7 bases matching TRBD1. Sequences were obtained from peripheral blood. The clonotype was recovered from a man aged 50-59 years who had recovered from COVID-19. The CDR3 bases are TGTGCCAGCAGCTTAGTTGTGGTTGCGACAGGGAACTATGGCTACACCTTC. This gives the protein CASSLVVVATGNYGYTF. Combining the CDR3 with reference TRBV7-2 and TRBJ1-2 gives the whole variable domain GAGVSQSPSNKVTEKGKDVELRCDPISGHTALYWYRQSLGQGLEFLIYFQGNSAPDKSGLPSDRFSAERTGGSVSTLTIQRTQQEDSAVYLCASSLVVVATGNYGYTFGSGTRLTVV.